These T cell receptor beta chains were read from a single sample in a study of CD4 T cells in relation to SARS-CoV-2 and coronaviruses. The assay was immunoSEQ multiplex PCR, and TCRdb's table has in-frame clones only and misses some. In the table there are some 29,000 clones, around 78% of which are singletons. No antigen is known for these receptors. The material sequenced was CD4+ T cells from PBMCs, cultured in vitro. The receptors here all came from a human donor in good health. Both conserved end residues are part of each CDR3. The order of the fields is V gene, clone size, D gene, J gene, CDR3 DNA, CDR3 protein. The D gene is left open where the match is weak. Size values are once, few and many counts, or a class for expanded clones, and some rows have none.

V gene: TRBV7-3
clone size: .
D gene: .
J gene: TRBJ2-3
CDR3 DNA: TGTGCCAGCAGCCAGGACTCCACAGATACGCAGTATTTT
CDR3 protein: CASSQDSTDTQYF

V gene: TRBV28
clone size: .
D gene: .
J gene: TRBJ1-4
CDR3 DNA: TGTGCCAGCAGCCAACTGACCCTCGGGACAAGAGGGCGGAAACTGTTTTTT
CDR3 protein: CASSQLTLGTRGRKLFF

V gene: TRBV5-1
clone size: .
D gene: .
J gene: TRBJ1-1
CDR3 DNA: TGCGCCAGCAGCTTCCTGGGGGGCGAGGGTGAAGCTTTCTTT
CDR3 protein: CASSFLGGEGEAFF

V gene: TRBV29-1
clone size: once
D gene: .
J gene: TRBJ2-3
CDR3 DNA: TGCAGCGCCTCCGAGGGGGCAGATACGCAGTATTTT
CDR3 protein: CSASEGADTQYF

V gene: TRBV5-1
clone size: .
D gene: TRBD2
J gene: TRBJ2-1
CDR3 DNA: TGCGCCAGCAGTCCTAGCGGGAGAGGATCCTACAATGAGCAGTTCTTC
CDR3 protein: CASSPSGRGSYNEQFF

V gene: TRBV4-3
clone size: few
D gene: .
J gene: TRBJ1-1
CDR3 DNA: TGCGCCAGCAGCCCATACACGTCGATTGCCCATTCTGGAGAAGCTTTCTTT
CDR3 protein: CASSPYTSIAHSGEAFF

V gene: TRBV18
clone size: .
D gene: .
J gene: TRBJ2-7
CDR3 DNA: TGTGCCAGCTCACCACCGTCAGGGACCTACGAGCAGTACTTC
CDR3 protein: CASSPPSGTYEQYF

V gene: TRBV6-5
clone size: .
D gene: TRBD1
J gene: TRBJ1-1
CDR3 DNA: TGTGGGAATGGGAGGGGGCACACTGAAGCTTTCTTT
CDR3 protein: CGNGRGHTEAFF

V gene: TRBV2
clone size: .
D gene: TRBD2
J gene: TRBJ2-4
CDR3 DNA: TGTGCCAGCACCAGCGGGAGGGTGGGAAACATTCAGTACTTC
CDR3 protein: CASTSGRVGNIQYF

V gene: TRBV7-9
clone size: once
D gene: .
J gene: TRBJ1-2
CDR3 DNA: TGTGCCAGCAGCTTGGGAGTTGTCTATGGCTACACCTTC
CDR3 protein: CASSLGVVYGYTF

V gene: TRBV10-1
clone size: few
D gene: .
J gene: TRBJ1-2
CDR3 DNA: TGCGCCAGCAGAGGACGGAACTATGGCTACACCTTC
CDR3 protein: CASRGRNYGYTF

V gene: TRBV9
clone size: once
D gene: .
J gene: TRBJ1-2
CDR3 DNA: TGTGCCAGCAGCGCCACCGGGACACGCGACTATGGCTACACCTTC
CDR3 protein: CASSATGTRDYGYTF

V gene: TRBV4-1
clone size: .
D gene: TRBD2
J gene: TRBJ2-7
CDR3 DNA: TGCGCCAGCAGCTGGGCTAGCGGGAGAGGGGGCGAGCAGTACTTC
CDR3 protein: CASSWASGRGGEQYF

V gene: TRBV28
clone size: .
D gene: .
J gene: TRBJ1-5
CDR3 DNA: TGTGCCAGCAGTTCTGACAGTATCAATCAGCCCCAGCATTTT
CDR3 protein: CASSSDSINQPQHF

V gene: TRBV5-5
clone size: few
D gene: TRBD1
J gene: TRBJ2-1
CDR3 DNA: TGTGCCAGCAGCTTGCCTACAGGGGATGAGCAGTTCTTC
CDR3 protein: CASSLPTGDEQFF

V gene: TRBV20-1
clone size: once
D gene: TRBD2
J gene: TRBJ2-3
CDR3 DNA: TGCAGTGCTAGTTGGACTAGCGGGGGTATCACAGATACGCAGTATTTT
CDR3 protein: CSASWTSGGITDTQYF

V gene: TRBV6-5
clone size: .
D gene: .
J gene: TRBJ1-2
CDR3 DNA: TGTGCCAGCAGAAATGCCAGGGAGGCTGGCTACACCTTC
CDR3 protein: CASRNAREAGYTF